This is a list of T cell receptor beta chains from one sample in a study of T cells in Graves' hyperthyroidism and ophthalmopathy. TCRdb reprocessed the multiplex PCR reads with MiXCR, giving one entry per CDR3 protein. Altogether around 600,000 distinct CDR3 sequences are present, more than 13% being singletons, with the ten largest covering more than 6%. Source material: blood. The receptor set was obtained from a woman between 18 and 30 years old with Graves' ophthalmopathy. CDR3s include the opening cysteine and the closing phenylalanine or tryptophan.

V gene | CDR3 protein
TRBV2 | CASRGQGRSQPQHF
TRBV3-1 | CASSLNGGYEQYF
TRBV7-2 | CASYVPRTDTQYF
TRBV27 | CASSLYGTANYGYTF
TRBV20-1 | CSAGRLAENTGELFF
TRBV7-8 | CASSTTRILSSYNEQFF
TRBV18 | CASSPRDRSSYNEQFF
TRBV11-3 | CASSWRGKPLEQYF
TRBV27 | CASSSGQYYEQYF
TRBV20-1 | CSVTGQADYEQYF
TRBV4-3 | CASTERASPLYEQYF
TRBV28 | CASSPYRGGQPQHF
TRBV12-3/TRBV12-4 | CASSRRGLYNEQFF
TRBV6-2/TRBV6-3 | CASSSSNTLQGIRPQYF
TRBV7-9 | CASSLAGDGSSYEQYF
TRBV7-8 | CASSLVLAGGYNEQFF
TRBV6-2/TRBV6-3 | CASSDVLARTNEQFF
TRBV27 | CASRPFGGTEAFF
TRBV20-1 | CSAIPSLGTPRGNTEAFF
TRBV28 | CASSLSGRQNTEAFF
TRBV12-3/TRBV12-4 | CASSAHYEQYF
TRBV5-8 | CASSLRALAAFF
TRBV9 | CASSKAGTRLRNEQFF
TRBV7-2 | CASSVPGTSSEQFF
TRBV5-1 | CASSLGASGRFSYEQYF
TRBV5-5 | CASSLSWTAANYGYTF
TRBV20-1 | CSARDWNFNEQFF
TRBV11-2 | CASSLDWASGRNEQFF
TRBV7-2 | CASSLDPASGTQYF
TRBV7-9 | CASSLVLRGSEQFF
TRBV27 | CASSPSPGTSDYNEQFF
TRBV20-1 | CSAGQGSEAFF
TRBV7-8 | CASSLDSGGASNQPQHF
TRBV6-6 | CASSYRYTGDTEAFF
TRBV15 | CATKFGGLTVNNEQFF
TRBV6-1 | CAILRGYEQFF
TRBV9 | CASSLSGSRGTDTQYF
TRBV7-3 | CASSPGGAAAYNEQFF
TRBV5-5 | CASSSESWWAGEQFF
TRBV28 | CASSPGLETEHEQYF
TRBV7-3 | CASRLAGANTGELFF
TRBV15 | CATIESGRPGETQYF
TRBV5-1 | CASSQMTGSSYNSPLHF
TRBV28 | CASSYPLMSSGYEQFF
TRBV20-1 | CSAHAGQINQPQHF
TRBV7-2 | CASSLGSPLAGGYTF